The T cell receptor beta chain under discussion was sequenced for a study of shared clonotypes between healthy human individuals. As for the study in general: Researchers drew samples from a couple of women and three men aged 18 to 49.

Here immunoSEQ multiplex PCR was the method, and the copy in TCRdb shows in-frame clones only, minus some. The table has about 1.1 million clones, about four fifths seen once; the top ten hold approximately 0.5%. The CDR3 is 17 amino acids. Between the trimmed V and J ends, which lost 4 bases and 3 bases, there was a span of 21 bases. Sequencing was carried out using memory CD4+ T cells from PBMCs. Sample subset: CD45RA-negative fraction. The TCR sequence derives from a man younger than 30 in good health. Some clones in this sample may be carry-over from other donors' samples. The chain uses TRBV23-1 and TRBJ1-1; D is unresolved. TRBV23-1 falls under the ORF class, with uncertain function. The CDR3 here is CASSPPIAGGEDTEAFF. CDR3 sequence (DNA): TGCGCCAGCAGTCCCCCTATCGCAGGCGGAGAGGACACTGAAGCTTTCTTT.